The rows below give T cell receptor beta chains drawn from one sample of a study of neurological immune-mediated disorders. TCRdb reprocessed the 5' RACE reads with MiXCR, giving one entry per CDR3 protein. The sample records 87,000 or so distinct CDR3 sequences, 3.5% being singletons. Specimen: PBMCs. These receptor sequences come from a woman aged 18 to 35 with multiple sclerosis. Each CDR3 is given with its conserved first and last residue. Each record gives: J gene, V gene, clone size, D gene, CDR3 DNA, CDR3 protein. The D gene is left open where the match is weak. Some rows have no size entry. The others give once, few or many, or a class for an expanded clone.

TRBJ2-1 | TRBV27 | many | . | TGTGCCAGCAGTCCCCCCCGGGTCTCTAGCAATGAGCAGTTCTTC | CASSPPRVSSNEQFF
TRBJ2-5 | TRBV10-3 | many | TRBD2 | TGTGCCATCAGACCGGGACTAGCGGGGGTTCAAGAGACCCAGTACTTC | CAIRPGLAGVQETQYF
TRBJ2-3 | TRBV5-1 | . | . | TGCGCCAGCAGCTTGGCAGACTATCTCACAGATACGCAGTATTTT | CASSLADYLTDTQYF
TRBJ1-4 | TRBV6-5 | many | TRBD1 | TGTGCCAGCAGTACCCAGGGGGGTGCAACTAATGAAAAACTGTTTTTT | CASSTQGGATNEKLFF
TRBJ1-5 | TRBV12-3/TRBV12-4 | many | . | TGTGCCAGCAGTACTGGGGCTCATCAGCCCCAGCATTTT | CASSTGAHQPQHF
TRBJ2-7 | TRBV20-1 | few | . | TGCAGTGCTAGGCGACCAATGCCCCCCTACGAGCAGTACTTC | CSARRPMPPYEQYF
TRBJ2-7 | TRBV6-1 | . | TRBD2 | TGTGCCAGCAGTGAAAGTCTAGCGGGAGATGGGTACGAGCAGTACTTC | CASSESLAGDGYEQYF
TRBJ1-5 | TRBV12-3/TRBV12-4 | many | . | TGTGCCAGCAGTTTTGGTCCGGACTACGGACAGCCCCAGCATTTT | CASSFGPDYGQPQHF
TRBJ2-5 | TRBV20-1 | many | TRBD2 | TGCAGTCCACTGGATGGACTAGCGGGGGTTGGAGAGACCCAGTACTTC | CSPLDGLAGVGETQYF
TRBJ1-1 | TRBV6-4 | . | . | TGTGCCAGCAGTGCCGTCCCGGGGACTGAAGCTTTCTTT | CASSAVPGTEAFF
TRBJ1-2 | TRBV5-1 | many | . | TGCGCCAGCAGCTTGGGCCAGGTCTCAGTCTATGGCTACACCTTC | CASSLGQVSVYGYTF
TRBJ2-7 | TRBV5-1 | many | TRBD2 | TGCGCCAGCAGCCCGGCGGGGGGACGCTCCTACGAGCAGTACTTC | CASSPAGGRSYEQYF
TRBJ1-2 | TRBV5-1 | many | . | TGCGCCAGCAGCTTGGACGCGGCGGCGGTCTATGGCTACACCTTC | CASSLDAAAVYGYTF
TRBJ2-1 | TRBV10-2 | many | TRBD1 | TGCGCCAGTACACAGGGGACACTGACCTACAATGAGCAGTTCTTC | CASTQGTLTYNEQFF
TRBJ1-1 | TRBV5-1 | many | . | TGCGCCAGCAGCTTGGCGGCAGGGTTGAACACTGAAGCTTTCTTT | CASSLAAGLNTEAFF
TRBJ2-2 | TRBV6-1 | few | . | TGTGCCAGCTTAACAGGGAACACCGGGGAGCTGTTTTTT | CASLTGNTGELFF
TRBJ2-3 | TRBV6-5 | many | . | TGTGCCAGCAGACAAGACTGGAGCACAGATACGCAGTATTTT | CASRQDWSTDTQYF
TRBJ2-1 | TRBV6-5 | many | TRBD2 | TGTGCCAGCAGTTACTCGAAGGGCGGGAGGGCATCCTACAATGAGCAGTTCTTC | CASSYSKGGRASYNEQFF
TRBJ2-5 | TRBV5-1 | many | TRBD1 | TGCGCCAGCAGCTTTATGGACAGGAGGAGCGAGACCCAGTACTTC | CASSFMDRRSETQYF
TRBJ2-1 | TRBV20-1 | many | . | TGCAGTGGGGAACGACAGGAACATTACAATGAGCAGTTCTTC | CSGERQEHYNEQFF
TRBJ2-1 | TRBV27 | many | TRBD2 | TGTGCCAGCAGTCTACTAGCGGGAAGCTCCTACAATGAGCAGTTCTTC | CASSLLAGSSYNEQFF
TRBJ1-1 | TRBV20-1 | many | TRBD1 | TGCAGTGCTAGTGTGGGACAGGGGGTTAATGAAGCTTTCTTT | CSASVGQGVNEAFF
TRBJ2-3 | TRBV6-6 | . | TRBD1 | TGTGCCAGCAGGCCCCCGGGACAGGGGTTTGCGAAGTATTTT | CASRPPGQGFAKYF
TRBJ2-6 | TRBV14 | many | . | TGTGCCAGCAGTCCGAGGGAGCCAGGGGCCAACGTCCTGACTTTC | CASSPREPGANVLTF
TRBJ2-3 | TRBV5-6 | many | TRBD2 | TGTGCCAGCAGCCCATCGGGACTAGCGGGAGTAGGGGATACGCAGTATTTT | CASSPSGLAGVGDTQYF
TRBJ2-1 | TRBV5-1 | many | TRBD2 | TGCGCCAGCAGCTTGGCCGGACTAGCGGGAGGCCAGGGTGAGCAGTTCTTC | CASSLAGLAGGQGEQFF
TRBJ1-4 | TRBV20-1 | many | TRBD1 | TGCAGTGCTGACAGGGGGGGGCCGAATGAAAAACTGTTTTTT | CSADRGGPNEKLFF
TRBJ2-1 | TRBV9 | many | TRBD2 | TGTGCCAGCAGCAGAGCGGTAGGACTAGCACAACGGGAGCAGTTCTTC | CASSRAVGLAQREQFF
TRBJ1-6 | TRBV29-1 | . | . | TGCAGCGTAAGGGACCCAAGGGGCAATTCAACCCTCAACTTT | CSVRDPRGNSTLNF
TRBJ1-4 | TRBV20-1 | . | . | TGCAGTGCTATAGGGAACCCAACTAATGAAAAACTGTTTTTT | CSAIGNPTNEKLFF
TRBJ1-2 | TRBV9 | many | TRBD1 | TGTGCCAGCAGTACCGGACAGGTACCAGGGTTGGGTCCTGGCTACACCTTC | CASSTGQVPGLGPGYTF
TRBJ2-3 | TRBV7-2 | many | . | TGTGCCAGCAGCCCAGGGGCTGCGTCGGATACGCAGTATTTT | CASSPGAASDTQYF
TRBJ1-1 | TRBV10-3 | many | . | TGTGCCATCAGGGAGATATTGGACAGCTCCATAGGGGCTTTCTTT | CAIREILDSSIGAFF
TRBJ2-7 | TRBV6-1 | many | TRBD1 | TGTGCCAGCATTCTGGGCGGACAGGGTTACGAGCAGTACTTC | CASILGGQGYEQYF
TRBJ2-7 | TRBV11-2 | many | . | TGTGCCAGCAGCACGGGACCGAGTTTCTCCTACGAGCAGTACTTC | CASSTGPSFSYEQYF
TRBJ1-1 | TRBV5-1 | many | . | TGCGCCAGCAGCTTGGACGGGTGGACTGAAGCTTTCTTT | CASSLDGWTEAFF
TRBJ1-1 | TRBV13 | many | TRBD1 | TGTGCCAGCAGATCAACAGGGGCCACCGAAGCTTTCTTT | CASRSTGATEAFF
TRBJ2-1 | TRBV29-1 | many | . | TGCAGCCTAAAAGGGGGGAGGCCCTCCTACAATGAGCAGTTCTTC | CSLKGGRPSYNEQFF
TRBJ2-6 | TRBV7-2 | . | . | TGTGCCAGCAGCTCAGGGACCACGTCTGGGGCCAACGTCCTGACTTTC | CASSSGTTSGANVLTF
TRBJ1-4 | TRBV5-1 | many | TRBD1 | TGCGCCAGCAGCTTTTCCACCGGGACAGGGAATGAAAAACTGTTTTTT | CASSFSTGTGNEKLFF
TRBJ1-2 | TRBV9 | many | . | TGTGCCAGCAGCGAGGACATAGACTATGGCTACACCTTC | CASSEDIDYGYTF
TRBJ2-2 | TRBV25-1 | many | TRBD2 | TGTGCCAGCAGTGAATGGAAACAGGGGATTAGCGGGAGGGCCGGGGAGCTGTTTTTT | CASSEWKQGISGRAGELFF
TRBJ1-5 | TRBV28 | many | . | TGTGCCAGCCCGCCCAGTCAGATCCTCAGCAATCAGCCCCAGCATTTT | CASPPSQILSNQPQHF
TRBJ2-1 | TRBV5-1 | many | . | TGCGCCAGCAGCTTGCCCGGCAATGAGCAGTTCTTC | CASSLPGNEQFF
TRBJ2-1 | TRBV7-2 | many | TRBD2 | TGTGCCGGCGGGAGGAGGGACCCCTACAATGAGCAGTTCTTC | CAGGRRDPYNEQFF